This T cell receptor (beta chain) was profiled in a study of shared clonotypes between healthy human individuals. Study-level findings and limits: Only blood underwent sampling, and tissue repertoires likely differ. Incomplete sequencing of sorted subsets was indicated by rarefaction despite large depth.

This CDR3 has 16 residues. The germline gives CDR1 SGHRS, CDR2 YFSETQ. Trimming took 0 bases from V and 1 from J; bases not matched to a gene: 3. The data were produced by immunoSEQ multiplex PCR, yet TCRdb's version contains in-frame clones alone and is incomplete. The data contain approximately 840,000 clones, about 97% of them singletons. The naive CD8 subset, CD45RO-negative cells positively selected for CCR7, excluded terminally differentiated effector memory CD45RA+ cells. Comments on this clone: Its antigen is not identified.

The receptor comes from a man aged 25-45 years in good health. This chain links TRBV5-1 with TRBJ2-2; 7 positions match TRBD1. Input material: naive CD8+ T cells sorted from blood. The CDR3 DNA sequence: TGCGCCAGCAGCTTGGAACAGGGGTTGAACACCGGGGAGCTGTTTTTT. This encodes CASSLEQGLNTGELFF.